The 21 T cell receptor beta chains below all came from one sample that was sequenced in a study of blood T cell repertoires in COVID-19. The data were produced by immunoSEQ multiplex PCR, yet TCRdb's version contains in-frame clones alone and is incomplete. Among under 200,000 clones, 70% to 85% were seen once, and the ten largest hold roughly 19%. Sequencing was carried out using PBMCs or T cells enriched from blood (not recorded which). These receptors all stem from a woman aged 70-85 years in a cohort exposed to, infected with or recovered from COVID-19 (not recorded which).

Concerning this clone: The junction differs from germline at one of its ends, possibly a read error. In DNA form, the CDR3 reads TGTGCCAGCGGTGAGACAGGGGTGGGGACTAGCGGGAGAAAGCCCGGGGAGCTGTTTTTT. Its translation is CASGETGVGTSGRKPGELFF. The gene calls are TRBV6-4 and TRBJ2-2; the match to TRBD2 covers 14 bases. The CDR3 sequence is 20 residues long. Germline values: CDR1 MRHNA, CDR2 SNTAGT.

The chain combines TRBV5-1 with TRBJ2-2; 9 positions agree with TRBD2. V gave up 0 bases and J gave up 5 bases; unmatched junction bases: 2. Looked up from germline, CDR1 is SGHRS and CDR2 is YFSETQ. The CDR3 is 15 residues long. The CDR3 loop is CASSLALAGTGELFF. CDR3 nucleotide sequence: TGCGCCAGCAGCTTGGCCCTAGCGGGGACCGGGGAGCTGTTTTTT.

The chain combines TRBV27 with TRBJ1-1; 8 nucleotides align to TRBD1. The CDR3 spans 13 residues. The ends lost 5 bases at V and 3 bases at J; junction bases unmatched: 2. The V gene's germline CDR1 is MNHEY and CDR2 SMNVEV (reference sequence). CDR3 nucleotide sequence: TGTGCCAGCAGTCCACAGGGGGACACTGAAGCTTTCTTT. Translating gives CASSPQGDTEAFF.

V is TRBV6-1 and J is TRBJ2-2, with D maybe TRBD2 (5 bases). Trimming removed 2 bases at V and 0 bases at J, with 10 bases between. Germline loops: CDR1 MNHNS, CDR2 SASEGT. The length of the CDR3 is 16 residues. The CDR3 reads CASSEPGKANTGELFF. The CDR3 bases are TGTGCCAGCAGTGAACCGGGGAAGGCGAACACCGGGGAGCTGTTTTTT.

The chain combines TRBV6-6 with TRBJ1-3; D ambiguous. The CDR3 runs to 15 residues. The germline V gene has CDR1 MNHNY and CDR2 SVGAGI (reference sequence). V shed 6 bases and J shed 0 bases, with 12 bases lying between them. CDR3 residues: CASRRTASSGNTIYF. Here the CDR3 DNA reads TGTGCCAGCAGGCGAACAGCCAGCTCTGGAAACACCATATATTTT.

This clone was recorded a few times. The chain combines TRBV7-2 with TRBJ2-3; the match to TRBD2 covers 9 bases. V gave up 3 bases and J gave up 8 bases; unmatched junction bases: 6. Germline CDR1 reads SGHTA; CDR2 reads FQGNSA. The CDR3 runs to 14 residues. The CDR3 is CASSFGGRVLTQYF. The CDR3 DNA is TGTGCCAGCAGCTTCGGCGGGAGGGTCCTTACGCAGTATTTT.

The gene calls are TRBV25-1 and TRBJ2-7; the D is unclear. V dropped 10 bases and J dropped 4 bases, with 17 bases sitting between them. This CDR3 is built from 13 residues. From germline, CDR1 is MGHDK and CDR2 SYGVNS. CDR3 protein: CATAGLLGYEQYF. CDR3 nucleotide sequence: TGTGCCACCGCTGGGCTCCTTGGATACGAGCAGTACTTC.

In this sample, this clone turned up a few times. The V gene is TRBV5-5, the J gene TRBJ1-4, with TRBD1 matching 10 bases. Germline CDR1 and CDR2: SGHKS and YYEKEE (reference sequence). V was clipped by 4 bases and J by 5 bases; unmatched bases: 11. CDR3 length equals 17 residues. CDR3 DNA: TGTGCCAGCAGCCGCCAGACAGGGGGCGCGGTAAATGAAAAACTGTTTTTT. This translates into CASSRQTGGAVNEKLFF.

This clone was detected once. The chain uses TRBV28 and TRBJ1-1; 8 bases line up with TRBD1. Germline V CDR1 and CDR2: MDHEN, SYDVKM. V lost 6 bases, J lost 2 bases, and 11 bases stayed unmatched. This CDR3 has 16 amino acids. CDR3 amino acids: CASSSTGVGYNTEAFF. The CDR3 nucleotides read TGTGCCAGCAGCTCGACAGGGGTCGGGTATAACACTGAAGCTTTCTTT.

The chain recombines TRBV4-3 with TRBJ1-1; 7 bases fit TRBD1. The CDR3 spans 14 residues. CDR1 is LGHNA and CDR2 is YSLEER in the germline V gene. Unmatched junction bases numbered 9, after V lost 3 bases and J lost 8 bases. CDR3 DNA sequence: TGCGCCAGCAGCCAGGACAGGAGGATGGTAGAAGCTTTCTTT. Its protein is CASSQDRRMVEAFF.

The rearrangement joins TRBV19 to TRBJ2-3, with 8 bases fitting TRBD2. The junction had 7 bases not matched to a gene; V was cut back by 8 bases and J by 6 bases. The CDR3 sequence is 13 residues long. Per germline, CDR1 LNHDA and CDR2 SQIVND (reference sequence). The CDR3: CASRGGGEDTQYF. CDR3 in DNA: TGTGCCAGTCGGGGGGGAGGTGAGGATACGCAGTATTTT. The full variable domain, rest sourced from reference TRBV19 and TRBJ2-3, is DGGITQSPKYLFRKEGQNVTLSCEQNLNHDAMYWYRQDPGQGLRLIYYSQIVNDFQKGDIAEGYSVSREKKESFPLTVTSAQKNPTAFYLCASRGGGEDTQYFGPGTRLTVL.

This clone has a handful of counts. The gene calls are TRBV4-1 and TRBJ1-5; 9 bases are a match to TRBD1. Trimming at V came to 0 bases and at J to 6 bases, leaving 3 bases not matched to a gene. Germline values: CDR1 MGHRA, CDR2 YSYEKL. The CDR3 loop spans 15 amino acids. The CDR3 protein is CASSQDGQGSQPQHF. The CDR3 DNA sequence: TGCGCCAGCAGCCAAGATGGACAGGGGAGTCAGCCCCAGCATTTT.

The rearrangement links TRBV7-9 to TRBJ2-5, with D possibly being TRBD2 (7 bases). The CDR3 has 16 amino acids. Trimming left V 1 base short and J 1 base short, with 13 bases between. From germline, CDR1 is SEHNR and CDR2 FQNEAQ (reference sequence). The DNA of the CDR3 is TGTGCCAGCAGCTTAGTGGGGGGGCCGACCCAAGAGACCCAGTACTTC. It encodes CASSLVGGPTQETQYF.

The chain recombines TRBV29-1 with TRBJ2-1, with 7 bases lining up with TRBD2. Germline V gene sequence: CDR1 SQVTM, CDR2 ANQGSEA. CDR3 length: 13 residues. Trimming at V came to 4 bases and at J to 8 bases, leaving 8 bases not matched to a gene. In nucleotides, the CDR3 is TGCAGCGTTGCGAGAGTGGGGGGGGATGAGCAGTTCTTC. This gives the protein CSVARVGGDEQFF.

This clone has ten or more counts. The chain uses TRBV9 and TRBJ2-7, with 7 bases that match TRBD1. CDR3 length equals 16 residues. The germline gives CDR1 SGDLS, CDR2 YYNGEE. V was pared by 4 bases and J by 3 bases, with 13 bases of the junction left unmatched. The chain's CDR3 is CASSPRGDSIRYEQYF. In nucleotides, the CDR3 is TGTGCCAGCAGCCCTCGTGGGGACAGTATCCGCTACGAGCAGTACTTC.

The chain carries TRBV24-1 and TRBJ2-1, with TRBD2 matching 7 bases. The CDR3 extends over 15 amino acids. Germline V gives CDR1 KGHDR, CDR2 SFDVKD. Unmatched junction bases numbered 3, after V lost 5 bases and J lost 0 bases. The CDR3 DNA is TGTGCCACCAGTGCTAGCGGAAGCTCCTACAATGAGCAGTTCTTC. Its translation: CATSASGSSYNEQFF.

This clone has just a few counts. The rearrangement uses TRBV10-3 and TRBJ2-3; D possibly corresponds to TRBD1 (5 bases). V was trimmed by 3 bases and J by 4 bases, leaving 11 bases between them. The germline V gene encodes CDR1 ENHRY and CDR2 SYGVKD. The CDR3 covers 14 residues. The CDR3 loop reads CAISDGADSDTQYF. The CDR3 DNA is TGTGCCATCAGTGATGGGGCAGATTCAGATACGCAGTATTTT.

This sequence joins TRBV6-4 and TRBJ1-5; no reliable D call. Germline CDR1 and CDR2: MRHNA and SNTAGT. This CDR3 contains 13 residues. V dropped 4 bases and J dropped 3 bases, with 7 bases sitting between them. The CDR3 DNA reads TGTGCCAGCAGTGTCATGGCCAATCAGCCCCAGCATTTT. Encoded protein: CASSVMANQPQHF.

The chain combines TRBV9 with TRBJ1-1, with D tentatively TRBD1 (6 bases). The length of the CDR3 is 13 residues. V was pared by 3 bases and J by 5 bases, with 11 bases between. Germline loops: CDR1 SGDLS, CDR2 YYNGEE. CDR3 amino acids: CASSERGKTEAFF. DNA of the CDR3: TGTGCCAGCAGCGAGAGGGGGAAAACTGAAGCTTTCTTT.

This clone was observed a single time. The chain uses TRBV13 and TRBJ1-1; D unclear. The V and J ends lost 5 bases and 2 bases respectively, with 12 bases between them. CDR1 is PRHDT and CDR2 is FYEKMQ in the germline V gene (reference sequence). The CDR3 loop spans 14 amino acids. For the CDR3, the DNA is TGTGCCAGCAGCCGGTGGGCGCCTAACACTGAAGCTTTCTTT. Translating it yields CASSRWAPNTEAFF.

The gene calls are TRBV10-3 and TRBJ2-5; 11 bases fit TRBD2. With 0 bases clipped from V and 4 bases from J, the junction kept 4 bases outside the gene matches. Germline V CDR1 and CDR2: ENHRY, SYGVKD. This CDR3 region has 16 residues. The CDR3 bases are TGTGCCATCAGTGAGTCAGGGCTAGCGGGAGGAGAGACCCAGTACTTC. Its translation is CAISESGLAGGETQYF.